These 20 T cell receptor beta chains came from one sample sequenced in a study of patients and donors after allogeneic stem cell transplantation. Using its own MiXCR run on the RT-PCR reads, TCRdb lists one record per CDR3 protein. The sample contains a few hundred thousand distinct CDR3 sequences, over 30% of which appear only once. The sequenced sample consisted of blood, either unsorted or a sorted T cell fraction (not recorded which). Every receptor here comes from a human donor who was either an allogeneic HSCT recipient or a stem cell or donor lymphocyte infusion donor (not recorded which). It is not recorded whose cells these are; they may come from a transplant donor.

V is TRBV6-6 and J is TRBJ2-3; no definite D call. The germline V and J ends were trimmed by 1 base and 3 bases, with 5 bases remaining between them. Looked up from germline, CDR1 is MNHNY and CDR2 is SVGAGI (reference sequence). The CDR3 is 13 amino acids. The CDR3 nucleotides read TGTGCCAGCAGTTACTATCGGACAGATACGCAGTATTTT. This codes for CASSYYRTDTQYF.

This clonotype has just a few counts. The chain combines TRBV9 with TRBJ2-5; TRBD1 is a possible D gene (7 bases). This CDR3 is 14 amino acids long. Deletions cut 5 bases from V and 4 bases from J, with 15 bases between. CDR1 is SGDLS, CDR2 YYNGEE, per germline. CDR3 residues: CASSGYRGGETQYF. The CDR3 DNA is TGTGCCAGCAGTGGCTACAGGGGAGGAGAGACCCAGTACTTC.

This clonotype has a handful of counts. This sequence joins TRBV12-3 or TRBV12-4 and TRBJ2-3; TRBD2 matches at 7 bases. The CDR3 covers 15 residues. Trimming took 3 bases from V and 3 from J; bases not matched to a gene: 6. CDR3 sequence: CASSFKRGVTDTQYF. The CDR3, as DNA: TGTGCCAGCAGTTTTAAGCGGGGTGTAACAGATACGCAGTATTTT.

The chain uses TRBV7-6 and TRBJ1-1; the match to TRBD1 covers 9 bases. The CDR3 is 14 residues long. The germline V gene encodes CDR1 SGHVS and CDR2 FNYEAQ. Trimming took 1 base from V and 7 from J; bases not matched to a gene: 4. The CDR3 sequence: CASSLGDRVLEAFF. The CDR3 DNA sequence: TGTGCCAGCAGCTTAGGGGACAGGGTCCTTGAAGCTTTCTTT.

This CDR3 reads CASSDAGGRDTQYF. CDR3 nucleotide sequence: TGCGCCAGCAGCGATGCGGGGGGGCGTGATACGCAGTATTTT. The rearrangement uses TRBV5-1 and TRBJ2-3; 9 bases map to TRBD2. The CDR3 is made up of 14 amino acids. Trimming cost V 4 bases and J 6 bases; bases outside gene matches: 6. Germline V gives CDR1 SGHRS, CDR2 YFSETQ.

This clonotype occurred many times. V and J are TRBV25-1 and TRBJ2-3; 7 bases line up with TRBD1. The CDR3 is made up of 16 amino acids. V was pared by 2 bases and J by 0 bases, with 5 bases of the junction left unmatched. The germline V gene encodes CDR1 MGHDK and CDR2 SYGVNS. The CDR3 bases are TGTGCCAGCAGTGAACCGACAGGGCCTAGCACAGATACGCAGTATTTT. It specifies CASSEPTGPSTDTQYF.

V gene TRBV4-3 combines with J gene TRBJ2-7; D remains unclear. The CDR3 covers 14 residues. Trimming took 1 base from V and 1 from J, leaving 8 bases between them. CDR1 and CDR2 (germline): LGHNA, YSLEER. CDR3 loop: CASSQVQVSYEQYF. The DNA for the CDR3 is TGCGCCAGCAGCCAAGTCCAGGTTTCCTACGAGCAGTACTTC.

The J gene is TRBJ2-7, the V gene TRBV7-9, with a tentative D call TRBD1 (6 bases). The CDR3 covers 16 residues. V was trimmed by 8 bases and J by 3 bases, leaving 23 bases between them. The V gene's germline CDR1 is SEHNR and CDR2 FQNEAQ (reference sequence). The CDR3 here is CASSKGDRPTVYEQYF. The CDR3 coding sequence is TGTGCCAGCTCAAAAGGAGACAGGCCCACGGTCTACGAGCAGTACTTC. Full variable domain (rest looked up from reference TRBV7-9 and TRBJ2-7): DTGVSQNPRHKITKRGQNVTFRCDPISEHNRLYWYRQTLGQGPEFLTYFQNEAQLEKSRLLSDRFSAERPKGSFSTLEIQRTEQGDSAMYLCASSKGDRPTVYEQYFGPGTRLTVT.

The genes are TRBV5-1 and TRBJ2-1; 14 bases are a match to TRBD2. The CDR3 loop spans 18 amino acids. Germline V gene data show CDR1 as SGHRS and CDR2 as YFSETQ. J was trimmed by 4 bases and V by 1 base; bases with no gene match: 7. The chain's CDR3 is CASSLTRTSGGTYNEQFF. The CDR3 DNA follows: TGCGCCAGCAGCTTGACTCGGACTAGCGGGGGGACGTACAATGAGCAGTTCTTC. Looking up the rest from reference TRBV5-1 and TRBJ2-1 gives the full variable domain: KAGVTQTPRYLIKTRGQQVTLSCSPISGHRSVSWYQQTPGQGLQFLFEYFSETQRNKGNFPGRFSGRQFSNSRSEMNVSTLELGDSALYLCASSLTRTSGGTYNEQFFGPGTRLTVL.

J is TRBJ1-5 and V is TRBV20-1; D not certain. Per the germline V gene, CDR1 is DFQATT and CDR2 is SNEGSKA (reference sequence). The length of the CDR3 is 13 residues. With 1 base removed from V and 5 bases from J, the gap between germline ends came to 9 bases. CDR3 sequence (DNA): TGCAGTGCTAGAGGCCGTTGGGATCAGCCCCAGCATTTT. It is translated as CSARGRWDQPQHF.

This clonotype has a handful of counts. V and J are TRBV11-2 and TRBJ2-4; no clear D. V shed 4 bases and J shed 0 bases, with 10 bases lying between them. The CDR3 is made up of 15 amino acids. CDR1 is SGHAT, CDR2 FQNNGV, per germline. This CDR3 reads CASSSPAQAKNIQYF. The CDR3 DNA is TGTGCCAGCAGCTCGCCGGCACAAGCCAAAAACATTCAGTACTTC. The variable domain in full, with the rest retrieved from reference TRBV11-2 and TRBJ2-4, is EAGVAQSPRYKIIEKRQSVAFWCNPISGHATLYWYQQILGQGPKLLIQFQNNGVVDDSQLPKDRFSAERLKGVDSTLKIQPAKLEDSAVYLCASSSPAQAKNIQYFGAGTRLSVL.

The chain uses TRBV7-9 and TRBJ1-1, with D unclear. Trimming shortened V by 5 bases and J by 8 bases, and 9 bases separated the two germline ends. Germline values: CDR1 SEHNR, CDR2 FQNEAQ (reference sequence). CDR3 length: 11 residues. The CDR3 sequence: CASSQAGEAFF. CDR3 sequence (DNA): TGTGCCAGCAGCCAGGCAGGCGAAGCTTTCTTT.

This clonotype was counted only a few times. This chain joins TRBV5-1 and TRBJ1-4; tentatively, D is TRBD1 (5 bases). CDR1 SGHRS and CDR2 YFSETQ come from the germline V gene. The V gene lost 0 bases and the J gene lost 8 bases, with 8 bases spanning the gap. The CDR3 loop spans 13 amino acids. CDR3 protein: CASSLDGDEKLFF. The CDR3 bases are TGCGCCAGCAGCTTGGACGGGGACGAAAAACTGTTTTTT. Together with reference TRBV5-1 and TRBJ1-4, the CDR3 gives the full variable domain: KAGVTQTPRYLIKTRGQQVTLSCSPISGHRSVSWYQQTPGQGLQFLFEYFSETQRNKGNFPGRFSGRQFSNSRSEMNVSTLELGDSALYLCASSLDGDEKLFFGSGTQLSVL.

The chain couples TRBV4-2 to TRBJ1-5, with no clear D. Trimming removed 4 bases at V and 0 bases at J, with 10 bases between. The germline V gene has CDR1 LGHNA and CDR2 YNFKEQ. The CDR3 extends over 15 amino acids. The DNA of the CDR3 is TGTGCCAGCAGCCTCGACGGGTATAGCAATCAGCCCCAGCATTTT. Protein product: CASSLDGYSNQPQHF.

This clonotype occurred a few times. This chain joins TRBV10-3 and TRBJ1-1; D is ambiguous. The V and J ends lost 3 bases and 1 base respectively, with 9 bases between them. There are 14 residues in the CDR3. CDR1 and CDR2 from the germline V gene are ENHRY and SYGVKD. CDR3 protein: CAISDVQTNTEAFF. As DNA, the CDR3 is TGTGCCATCAGTGATGTCCAGACGAACACTGAAGCTTTCTTT.

V and J are TRBV25-1 and TRBJ1-1; D gene ambiguous. CDR1 and CDR2 from the germline V gene are MGHDK and SYGVNS. V was trimmed by 1 base and J by 0 bases, leaving 3 bases between them. The CDR3 length is 13 residues. The CDR3 loop reads CASSEFMNTEAFF. The CDR3 DNA follows: TGTGCCAGCAGTGAATTTATGAACACTGAAGCTTTCTTT. Based on the CDR3 plus reference TRBV25-1 and TRBJ1-1, the full variable domain is EADIYQTPRYLVIGTGKKITLECSQTMGHDKMYWYQQDPGMELHLIHYSYGVNSTEKGDLSSESTVSRIRTEHFPLTLESARPSHTSQYLCASSEFMNTEAFFGQGTRLTVV.

This clonotype came up a few times. The chain is built from TRBV28 and TRBJ2-2; D may correspond to TRBD1 or TRBD2 (6 bases each). The CDR3 length is 14 residues. Trimming removed 10 bases at V and 1 base at J, with 13 bases between. Germline V gene sequence: CDR1 MDHEN, CDR2 SYDVKM. DNA for the CDR3: TGTGCCACCAAGGAGGGGGGGAACACCGGGGAGCTGTTTTTT. This encodes CATKEGGNTGELFF.

This clonotype appeared a few times. V usage is TRBV3-1 and J usage is TRBJ1-1; D unresolved. Between the trimmed V and J ends, which lost 2 bases and 5 bases, there was a span of 9 bases. The CDR3 length is 13 residues. The germline CDR1 and CDR2 sequences are LGHDT and YNNKEL (reference sequence). The CDR3 bases are TGTGCCAGCAGCCAACGGGAGGGAACTGAAGCTTTCTTT. Encoded protein: CASSQREGTEAFF.

This clonotype was found a few times. V and J are TRBV12-3 or TRBV12-4 and TRBJ1-1; TRBD1 agrees at 9 bases. The J segment lost 10 bases and the V segment lost 4 bases, leaving 7 bases of the junction unmatched. The CDR3 totals 13 residues. This CDR3 is CASSSGTGLRAFF. CDR3 DNA sequence: TGTGCCAGCAGTTCCGGGACAGGGCTACGAGCTTTCTTT.

The chain joins TRBV5-8 to TRBJ2-7; maybe TRBD1 (5 bases). The germline CDR1 and CDR2 sequences are SGHTS and YDEGEE. Trimming took off 6 bases at V and 3 bases at J, with 16 bases between the two ends. The CDR3 contains 14 residues. CDR3 nucleotides: TGTGCCAGCACCGAGCAGGGTGGGTTCTACGAGCAGTACTTC. Residues: CASTEQGGFYEQYF.